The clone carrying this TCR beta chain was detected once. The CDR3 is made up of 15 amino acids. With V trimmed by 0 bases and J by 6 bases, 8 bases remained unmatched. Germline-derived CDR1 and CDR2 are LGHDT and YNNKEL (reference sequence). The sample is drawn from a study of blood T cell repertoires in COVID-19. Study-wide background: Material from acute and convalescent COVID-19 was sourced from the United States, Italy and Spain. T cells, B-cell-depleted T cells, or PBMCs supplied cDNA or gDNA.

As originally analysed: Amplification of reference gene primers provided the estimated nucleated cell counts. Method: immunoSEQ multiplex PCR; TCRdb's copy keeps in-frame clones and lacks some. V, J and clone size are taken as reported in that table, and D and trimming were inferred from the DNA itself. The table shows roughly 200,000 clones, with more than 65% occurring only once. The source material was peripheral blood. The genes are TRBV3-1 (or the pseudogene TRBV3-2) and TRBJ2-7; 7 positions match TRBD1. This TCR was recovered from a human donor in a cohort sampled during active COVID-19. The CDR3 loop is CASSQDPGQSLEQYF. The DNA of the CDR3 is TGTGCCAGCAGCCAAGACCCGGGACAGTCCCTCGAGCAGTACTTC.